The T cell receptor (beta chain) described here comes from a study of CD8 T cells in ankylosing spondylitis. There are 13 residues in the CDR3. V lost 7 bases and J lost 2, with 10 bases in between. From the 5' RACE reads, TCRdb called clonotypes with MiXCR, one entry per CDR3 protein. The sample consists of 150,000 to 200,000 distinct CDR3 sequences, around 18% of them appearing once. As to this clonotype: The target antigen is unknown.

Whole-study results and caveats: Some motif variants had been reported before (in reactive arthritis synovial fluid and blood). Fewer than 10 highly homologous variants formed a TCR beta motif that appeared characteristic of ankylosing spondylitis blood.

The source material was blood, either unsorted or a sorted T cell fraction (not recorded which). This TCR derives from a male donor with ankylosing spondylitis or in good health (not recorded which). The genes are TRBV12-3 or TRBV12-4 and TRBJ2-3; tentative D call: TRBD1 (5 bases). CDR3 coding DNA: TGTGCCAGCAACTTGGACACCACAGATACGCAGTATTTT. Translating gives CASNLDTTDTQYF.